This TCR beta chain was recorded in a study of CD8 T cells in ankylosing spondylitis. Study-level points and caveats: Significantly higher representation of disease-linked clones was reported for matched ankylosing spondylitis synovial fluid. The study identified a TCR beta motif of under ten highly homologous variants that appeared characteristic of ankylosing spondylitis blood. Disease-linked clones were CD8+ and relatively rare in peripheral blood.

This clonotype was recorded many times. Its specificity is not known. CDR3 length equals 14 residues. V was trimmed by 5 bases and J by 7 bases, leaving 14 bases between them. Germline assignment: CDR1 SGHVS and CDR2 FQNEAQ. Via MiXCR, TCRdb re-called the 5' RACE reads, giving one row per CDR3 protein. The sample contains roughly 64,000 distinct CDR3 sequences, about 6% of which appear only once. This TCR was recovered from a male donor with ankylosing spondylitis. Sequenced sample: synovial fluid, either unsorted or a sorted T cell fraction (not recorded which). This chain connects TRBV7-8 to TRBJ2-2, with a weak D call TRBD2 (6 bases). The CDR3 DNA reads as TGTGCCAGCAGCACCTTCAGGGAGGTCGGGGAGCTGTTTTTT. It encodes CASSTFREVGELFF.